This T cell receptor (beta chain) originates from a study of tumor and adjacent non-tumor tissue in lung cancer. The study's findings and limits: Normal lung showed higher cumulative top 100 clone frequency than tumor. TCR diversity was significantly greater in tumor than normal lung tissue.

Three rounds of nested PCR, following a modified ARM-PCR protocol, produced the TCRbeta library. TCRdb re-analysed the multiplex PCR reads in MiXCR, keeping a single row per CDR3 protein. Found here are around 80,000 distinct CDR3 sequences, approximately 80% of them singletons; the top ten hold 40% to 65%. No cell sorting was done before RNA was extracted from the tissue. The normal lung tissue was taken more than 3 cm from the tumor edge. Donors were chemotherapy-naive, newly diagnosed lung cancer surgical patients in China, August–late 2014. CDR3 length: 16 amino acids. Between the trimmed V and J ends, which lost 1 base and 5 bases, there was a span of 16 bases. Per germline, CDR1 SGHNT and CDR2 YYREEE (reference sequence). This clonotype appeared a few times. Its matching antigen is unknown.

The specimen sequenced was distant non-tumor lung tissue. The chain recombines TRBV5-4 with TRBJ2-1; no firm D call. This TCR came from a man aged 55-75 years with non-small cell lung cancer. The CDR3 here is CASSLWLVETHNEQFF. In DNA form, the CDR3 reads TGTGCCAGCAGCTTGTGGCTAGTGGAGACTCACAATGAGCAGTTCTTC.